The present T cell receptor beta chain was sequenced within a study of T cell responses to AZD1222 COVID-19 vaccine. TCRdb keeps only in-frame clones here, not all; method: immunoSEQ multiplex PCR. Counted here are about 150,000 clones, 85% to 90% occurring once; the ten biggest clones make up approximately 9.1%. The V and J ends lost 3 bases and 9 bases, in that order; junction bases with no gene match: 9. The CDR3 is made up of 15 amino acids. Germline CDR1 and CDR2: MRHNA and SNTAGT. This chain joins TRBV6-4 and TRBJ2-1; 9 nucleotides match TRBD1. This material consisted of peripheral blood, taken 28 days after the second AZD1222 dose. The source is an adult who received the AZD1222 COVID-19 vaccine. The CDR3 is CASSEVGTGGFEQFF. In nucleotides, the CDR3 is TGTGCCAGCAGTGAAGTTGGAACAGGGGGCTTTGAGCAGTTCTTC.